The 18 T cell receptor beta chains given below trace back to one sample, sequenced in a study of T cells of healthy individuals. TCRdb processed the 5' RACE reads anew with MiXCR; each CDR3 protein has one entry. This table has tens of thousands of distinct CDR3 sequences, about 17% appearing once. Every receptor here comes from a human donor in good health.

The chain uses TRBV7-2 and TRBJ1-5, with a weak D call TRBD1 (5 bases). Germline CDR1 reads SGHTA; CDR2 reads FQGNSA. Trimming took 1 base from V and 5 from J, leaving 12 bases between them. This CDR3 comprises 15 residues. The CDR3 region has the DNA TGTGCCAGCAGCTTAGAGGGGATCAGAGATCAGCCCCAGCATTTT. Encoded protein: CASSLEGIRDQPQHF. Drawing the rest from reference TRBV7-2 and TRBJ1-5, the complete variable domain is GAGVSQSPSNKVTEKGKDVELRCDPISGHTALYWYRQSLGQGLEFLIYFQGNSAPDKSGLPSDRFSAERTGGSVSTLTIQRTQQEDSAVYLCASSLEGIRDQPQHFGDGTRLSIL.

This clonotype was found many times. The CDR3: CASSQSSADSNQPQHF. As DNA, the CDR3 is TGCGCCAGCAGCCAATCCAGCGCAGATAGCAATCAGCCCCAGCATTTT. The V and J genes are TRBV4-1 and TRBJ1-5; D gene ambiguous. Per the germline V gene, CDR1 is MGHRA and CDR2 is YSYEKL. CDR3 length equals 16 residues. V was pared by 2 bases and J by 0 bases, with 11 bases between.

The chain links TRBV2 to TRBJ1-5, with D maybe TRBD1 (6 bases). Germline CDR1 SNHLY, CDR2 FYNNEI. This CDR3 region has 14 residues. V dropped 3 bases and J dropped 4 bases, with 10 bases sitting between them. CDR3 sequence: CASSEWGQNQPQHF. CDR3 coding DNA: TGTGCCAGCAGTGAGTGGGGACAAAATCAGCCCCAGCATTTT.

This clonotype was seen at least ten times. The rearrangement joins TRBV6-2 or TRBV6-3 to TRBJ2-3; perhaps TRBD2 as D (6 bases). V was pared by 6 bases and J by 2 bases, with 9 bases between. The germline CDR1 and CDR2 sequences are MNHEY and SVGEGT. This CDR3 comprises 13 residues. The CDR3 reads CASSQDYTDTQYF. The CDR3 DNA sequence: TGTGCCAGCAGCCAGGACTACACAGATACGCAGTATTTT.

This clonotype was counted between two and nine times. The chain uses TRBV7-9 and TRBJ1-6; D unresolved. V lost 2 bases, J lost 6 bases, and 11 bases lay in between. Germline-derived CDR1 and CDR2 are SEHNR and FQNEAQ (reference sequence). The CDR3 length is 15 residues. The CDR3 DNA reads TGTGCCAGCAGCTTACTGCCAGACGGTAATTCACCCCTCCACTTT. Translation: CASSLLPDGNSPLHF. The whole variable domain, filled in from reference TRBV7-9 and TRBJ1-6, reads DTGVSQNPRHKITKRGQNVTFRCDPISEHNRLYWYRQTLGQGPEFLTYFQNEAQLEKSRLLSDRFSAERPKGSFSTLEIQRTEQGDSAMYLCASSLLPDGNSPLHFGNGTRLTVT.

This clonotype has a handful of counts. V gene TRBV6-2 or TRBV6-3 combines with J gene TRBJ1-5; possibly TRBD1 for D (5 bases). There are 16 residues in the CDR3. V was cut by 6 bases and J by 4 bases, with 19 bases left in between. CDR1 MNHEY and CDR2 SVGEGT come from the germline V gene. The CDR3 loop reads CASSYRVHGANQPQHF. DNA for the CDR3: TGTGCCAGCAGCTATAGGGTACACGGGGCAAATCAGCCCCAGCATTTT.

This clonotype was observed at least ten times. This rearrangement joins TRBV27 to TRBJ1-2; D not resolved. Trimming took 3 bases from V and 4 from J, leaving 9 bases between them. The CDR3 is 13 amino acids. Germline CDR1 is MNHEY and CDR2 is SMNVEV (reference sequence). The DNA of the CDR3 is TGTGCCAGCAGTTTCCAGGTCCCCTATGGCTACACCTTC. Its translation: CASSFQVPYGYTF.

The table lists this clonotype with a few counts. The chain joins TRBV6-2 or TRBV6-3 to TRBJ1-5; TRBD1 might be the D (5 bases). V was clipped by 6 bases and J by 2 bases, with 17 bases between them. Germline V gene sequence: CDR1 MNHEY, CDR2 SVGEGT. This CDR3 spans 16 amino acids. This CDR3 is CASSSRQRWGNQPQHF. In DNA form, the CDR3 reads TGTGCCAGCAGCTCCAGACAGCGGTGGGGCAATCAGCCCCAGCATTTT.

CDR3 DNA: TGTGCCAGCAGCCCGACAGGGATGAGCTACGAGCAGTACTTC. This codes for CASSPTGMSYEQYF. V and J are TRBV6-2 or TRBV6-3 and TRBJ2-7, with 7 nucleotides matching TRBD1. Trimming cost V 6 bases and J 3 bases; bases outside gene matches: 8. The CDR3 runs 14 residues. The germline V gene encodes CDR1 MNHEY and CDR2 SVGEGT.

This clonotype has at least ten counts. The rearrangement joins TRBV4-1 to TRBJ2-7; D perhaps matches TRBD2 (5 bases). V lost 4 bases to trimming and J lost 2 bases, with 12 bases between them. Germline loops: CDR1 MGHRA, CDR2 YSYEKL. This CDR3 spans 14 amino acids. The DNA of the CDR3 is TGCGCCAGCAGCCCTCGACGGGGTCCCTACGAGCAGTACTTC. Residues: CASSPRRGPYEQYF.

This sequence joins TRBV12-3 or TRBV12-4 and TRBJ2-2; no definite D call. Trimming pared 5 bases from V and 0 bases from J, leaving 13 bases between. The CDR3 totals 16 residues. The CDR3 nucleotides are TGTGCCAGCAGTATAGGAGTATCGGCGAACACCGGGGAGCTGTTTTTT. Protein: CASSIGVSANTGELFF.

This clonotype showed up just a few times. This rearrangement joins TRBV5-1 to TRBJ2-3; possible D gene TRBD1, 7 bases. This CDR3 contains 14 residues. In germline, CDR1 is SGHRS, CDR2 YFSETQ. Trimming left V 1 base short and J 7 bases short, with 13 bases between. The CDR3 DNA is TGCGCCAGCAGCTTGAGATCAGGGGGGAATACGCAGTATTTT. Amino acid sequence: CASSLRSGGNTQYF. Complete variable domain (other parts from reference TRBV5-1 and TRBJ2-3): KAGVTQTPRYLIKTRGQQVTLSCSPISGHRSVSWYQQTPGQGLQFLFEYFSETQRNKGNFPGRFSGRQFSNSRSEMNVSTLELGDSALYLCASSLRSGGNTQYFGPGTRLTVL.

This clonotype was detected ten times or more. This chain links TRBV9 with TRBJ2-3, with D possibly TRBD1 on 5 matching bases. The CDR3 has 13 residues. Trimming removed 3 bases from V and 3 bases from J, with 8 bases in between. The germline gives CDR1 SGDLS, CDR2 YYNGEE. The CDR3 reads CASSGGPTDTQYF. The DNA of the CDR3 is TGTGCCAGCAGCGGGGGCCCGACAGATACGCAGTATTTT.

V usage is TRBV4-1 and J usage is TRBJ1-5; 12 positions match TRBD1. Trimming took 0 bases from V and 2 from J; bases not matched to a gene: 11. CDR3 size: 20 residues. The germline CDR1 and CDR2 sequences are MGHRA and YSYEKL. Here the CDR3 DNA reads TGCGCCAGCAGCCAAGACCCCACGGGACAGGGGGCTACGGGCAATCAGCCCCAGCATTTT. Encoded protein: CASSQDPTGQGATGNQPQHF.

This rearrangement joins TRBV7-9 to TRBJ2-2, with 8 bases aligning to TRBD2. The CDR3 runs 16 residues. V trimming: 0 bases; J trimming: 1 base; junction bases outside the gene matches: 1. Looked up from germline, CDR1 is SEHNR and CDR2 is FQNEAQ (reference sequence). In nucleotides, the CDR3 is TGTGCCAGCAGCTTAGCCGGGGGGGAGAACACCGGGGAGCTGTTTTTT. It encodes CASSLAGGENTGELFF.

This clonotype was seen more than once but under ten times. Here the CDR3 reads CASSYSGTGVGSTDTQYF. The CDR3 DNA sequence: TGTGCCAGCAGTTACTCTGGGACAGGGGTCGGAAGCACAGATACGCAGTATTTT. V and J are TRBV6-5 and TRBJ2-3; 10 bases map to TRBD1. This CDR3 region has 18 residues. Losses at the gene ends were 0 bases for V and 0 bases for J; bases not matched to a gene: 6. The V gene's germline CDR1 is MNHEY and CDR2 SVGAGI.

Only a few counts were recorded for this clonotype. V gene TRBV6-6 combines with J gene TRBJ2-7, with 9 bases identical to TRBD1. V trimming: 2 bases; J trimming: 5 bases; junction bases outside the gene matches: 7. The CDR3 contains 15 residues. The V gene's germline CDR1 is MNHNY and CDR2 SVGAGI (reference sequence). Here the CDR3 DNA reads TGTGCCAGCAGTTACGGTCCCGGGACAGGGAACGAGCAGTACTTC. It codes for CASSYGPGTGNEQYF.

The V and J genes are TRBV27 and TRBJ2-3; D call uncertain. CDR1 is MNHEY, CDR2 SMNVEV, per germline (reference sequence). V lost 0 bases and J 1 base, leaving 8 bases between the germline ends. The CDR3 covers 15 residues. In DNA form, the CDR3 reads TGTGCCAGCAGTTTATCCGGGCTGCGCACAGATACGCAGTATTTT. This translates into CASSLSGLRTDTQYF.